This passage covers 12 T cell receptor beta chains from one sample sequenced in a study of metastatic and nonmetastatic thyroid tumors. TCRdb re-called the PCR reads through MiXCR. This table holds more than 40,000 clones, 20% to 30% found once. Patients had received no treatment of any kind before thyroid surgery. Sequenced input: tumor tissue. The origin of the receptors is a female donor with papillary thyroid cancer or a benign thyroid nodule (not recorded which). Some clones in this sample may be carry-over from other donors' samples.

The CDR3 DNA sequence: TGTGCCAGCAGTGATCTGGGACAGTGTATGCAGCCCCAGCATTTT. Translating it yields CASSDLGQCMQPQHF. The chain has TRBV6-1 and TRBJ1-5, with 7 bases that match TRBD1. Germline CDR1 and CDR2: MNHNS and SASEGT. J was trimmed by 7 bases and V by 3 bases; bases with no gene match: 9. The CDR3 length is 15 residues.

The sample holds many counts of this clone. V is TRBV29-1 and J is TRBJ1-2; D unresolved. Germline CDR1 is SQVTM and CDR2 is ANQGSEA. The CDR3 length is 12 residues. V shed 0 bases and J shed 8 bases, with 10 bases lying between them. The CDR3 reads CSVEDRPLGYTF. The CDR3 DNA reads TGCAGCGTTGAAGATCGCCCCTTAGGCTACACCTTC.

This CDR3 reads CASRLQEDEKLFF. DNA of the CDR3: TGTGCCAGCAGGCTACAGGAGGATGAAAAACTGTTTTTT. The chain recombines TRBV12-3 or TRBV12-4 with TRBJ1-4; a possible D gene is TRBD1 (5 bases). With 6 bases removed from V and 6 bases from J, the gap between germline ends came to 11 bases. The CDR3 has 13 residues.

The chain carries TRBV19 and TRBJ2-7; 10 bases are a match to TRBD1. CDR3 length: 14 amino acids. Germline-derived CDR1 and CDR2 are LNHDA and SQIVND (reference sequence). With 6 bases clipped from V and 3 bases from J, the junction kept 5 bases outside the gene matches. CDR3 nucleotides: TGTGCCAGTAGCACCGGGACAGGGGACTACGAGCAGTACTTC. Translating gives CASSTGTGDYEQYF.

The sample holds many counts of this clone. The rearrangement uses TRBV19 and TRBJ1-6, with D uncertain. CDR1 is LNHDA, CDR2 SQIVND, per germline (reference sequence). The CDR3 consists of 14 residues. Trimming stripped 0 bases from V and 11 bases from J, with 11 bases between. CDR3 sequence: CASSIDRGRAPLHF. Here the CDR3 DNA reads TGTGCCAGTAGTATAGATCGTGGTCGTGCACCCCTCCACTTT. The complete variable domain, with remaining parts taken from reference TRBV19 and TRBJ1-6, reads DGGITQSPKYLFRKEGQNVTLSCEQNLNHDAMYWYRQDPGQGLRLIYYSQIVNDFQKGDIAEGYSVSREKKESFPLTVTSAQKNPTAFYLCASSIDRGRAPLHFGNGTRLTVT.

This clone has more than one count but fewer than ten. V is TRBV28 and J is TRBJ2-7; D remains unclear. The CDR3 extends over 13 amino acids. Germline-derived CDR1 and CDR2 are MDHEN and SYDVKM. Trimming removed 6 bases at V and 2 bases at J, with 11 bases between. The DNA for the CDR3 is TGTGCCAGCAGCCCGGCAGCAGCCTACGAGCAGTACTTC. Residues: CASSPAAAYEQYF.

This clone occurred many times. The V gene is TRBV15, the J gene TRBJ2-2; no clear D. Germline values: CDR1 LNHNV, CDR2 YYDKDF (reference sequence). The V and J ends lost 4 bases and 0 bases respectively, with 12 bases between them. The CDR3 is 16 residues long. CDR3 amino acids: CATSIFRAANTGELFF. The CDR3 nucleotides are TGTGCCACCAGCATCTTTCGCGCCGCGAACACCGGGGAGCTGTTTTTT.

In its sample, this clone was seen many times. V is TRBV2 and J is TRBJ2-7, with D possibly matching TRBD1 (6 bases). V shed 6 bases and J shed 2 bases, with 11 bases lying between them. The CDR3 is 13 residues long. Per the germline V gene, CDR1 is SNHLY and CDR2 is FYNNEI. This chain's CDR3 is CASRRTAAYEQYF. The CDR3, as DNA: TGTGCCAGCAGGAGGACAGCTGCCTACGAGCAGTACTTC.

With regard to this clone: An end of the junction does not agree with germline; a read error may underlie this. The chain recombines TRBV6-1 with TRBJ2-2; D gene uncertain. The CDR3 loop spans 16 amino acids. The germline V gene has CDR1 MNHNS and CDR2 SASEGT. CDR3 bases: TGTGCCAGCAGAACCCAGAGCGTTAGAGGCGCCGGTGAGCTGTTTTTT. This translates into CASRTQSVRGAGELFF.

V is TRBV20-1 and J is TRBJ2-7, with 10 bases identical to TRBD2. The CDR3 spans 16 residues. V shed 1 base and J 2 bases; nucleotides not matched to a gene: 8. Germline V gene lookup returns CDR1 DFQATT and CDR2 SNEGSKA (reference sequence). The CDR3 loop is CSARVPSGSHPYEQYF. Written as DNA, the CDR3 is TGCAGTGCTAGAGTCCCTAGCGGGAGTCACCCCTACGAGCAGTACTTC.

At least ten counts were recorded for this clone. CDR3 sequence (DNA): TGTGCCAGCAGCCGCAAAGGCTACACCTTC. Its translation is CASSRKGYTF. The J gene is TRBJ1-2, the V gene TRBV9; D is unclear. Germline CDR1 SGDLS, CDR2 YYNGEE. CDR3 length: 10 residues. V shed 4 bases and J shed 8 bases, with 6 bases lying between them.

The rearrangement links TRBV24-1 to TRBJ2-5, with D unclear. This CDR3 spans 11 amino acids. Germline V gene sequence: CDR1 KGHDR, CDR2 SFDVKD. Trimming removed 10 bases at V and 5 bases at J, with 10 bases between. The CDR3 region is CATGTSETQYF. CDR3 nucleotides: TGTGCCACAGGTACCTCGGAGACCCAGTACTTC.